This note documents a single TCR beta chain sequence. What antigen it recognizes has not been identified. It has no much larger one-base neighbor in the sample; base qualities were not kept. Libraries of naive CD8 T cells were built from anywhere between roughly 18,000 and 1,000,000 sorted cells, with 10%, 30% or 50% of the purified RNA used. On a BD FACSAria II, naive CD8 T cells were FACS-sorted as CD8+CD4-CCR7+CD45RA+ and collected into RLT Plus buffer. To test detection sensitivity, Jurkat RNA equal to under 13 TCR copies was added to samples of roughly 18,000-1,000,000 naive CD8 T cells. Enrichment of CD8 T cells was done with RosetteSep CD8+ T Cell Enrichment Cocktail plus Ficoll-Paque, and ACK red cell lysis came afterward. Libraries came from PCR. TCRdb shows the sequencer as NextSeq 500. Preparation of bulk TCR libraries followed a previously described approach, with the TCR primers listed in Table S5. Total RNA was purified with the Qiagen AllPrep DNA/RNA kit. Reads from multiple sequencing runs of the same library were pooled before analysis. As for how the authors treated the data: Only reads with exact TCR constant sequence were kept, trimmed to 150 nt, and grouped by their 12-nt molecular barcodes. Reads in each barcode group were sub-clustered using a 15% Levenshtein threshold, and a quality-weighted consensus sequence was built for each RNA molecule. Non-functional sequences were filtered out, along with any lower-count sequence sitting one edit away from another sequence. On the basis of fitting two negative binomial distributions, barcode sub-clusters with fewer than 20% of the maximum read count were discarded. TCRdb handled the public reads itself, with Q25 trimming in fastp and clone calling in MiXCR, and kept productive beta chains. Every CDR3 protein is listed once, alongside the most common genes and DNA of its rows. These V and J calls rely on TCRdb rather than the paper's analysis. The sample table records some 580,000 distinct CDR3 sequences; roughly 25% of these occur just once. The top ten hold 0.78% of the sample.

This specimen belongs to a study of molecular identifiers for immune sequencing clone quantification (dated by TCRdb to the late 2010s). Notes on the research overall: For a replicate experiment, RNA from around 20,000 or 100,000 naive CD8 T cells was divided into five aliquots, and four of the five aliquots were sequenced. This methods study benchmarked molecular-identifier clustering-based TCR repertoire sequencing (MIDCIRS) and TCR RNA copy counting, using CD8 T cells to do so. The full study reports these points: Highly expanded clone sizes could be underestimated because identical TCR molecules may share a barcode. Spiked-in Jurkat TCR RNA equivalent to a single cell was reported to be detectable even among over 800,000 naive CD8 T cells. Modeling estimated around 3 recovered TCR RNA copies per cell, compared with about 10 by digital PCR, which implies roughly 30% capture efficiency. Clones above 20 RNA copies held over 98% of molecules in CMV-specific effector cells but under 1% in naive cells. The naive libraries included spiked-in Jurkat TCR RNA (around 10 copies' worth), and this RNA is not part of the donor repertoire. When barcode sub-clustering was left out, chimeric consensus sequences inflated TCR diversity, with chimeras reaching as high as 47%.

The source of this sequence is a human donor in good health. Some libraries in this study had Jurkat cell RNA spiked in. Source material: naive CD8+ T cells from blood, with Jurkat cell RNA spiked in. Sample cell subset or site, as interpreted from the label and publication: FACS-sorted CD8+CD4-CCR7+CD45RA+ naive T cells.

The bases read TGTGCCATCAGTGATTCCCTAGCGGGAGAGAGTGAGCAGTTCTTC. Protein translation: CAISDSLAGESEQFF. Recombination joined TRBV10-3 with TRBJ2-1; TRBD2 aligns with 10 central bases. After removal of 3 bases from V and 9 bases from J, the junction retains 8 bases not matched to a gene. Its CDR3 holds 15 amino acids, cysteine through phenylalanine. Of all the DNA, just the CDR3 is kept, 45 bases in frame from base 1. The germline V gene gives CDR1 as ENHRY and CDR2 as SYGVKD.